The clone carrying this T cell receptor (beta chain) was counted only a few times. Its cognate antigen is unknown. Extraction also yielded germline DNA, while blood RNA was obtained from unsorted whole blood. Prior to surgery, about 4 milliliters of peripheral blood were drawn. CDR1 SGHKS and CDR2 YYEKEE come from the germline V gene (reference sequence). The junction had 10 bases not matched to a gene; V was cut back by 1 base and J by 6 bases. The CDR3 loop spans 16 amino acids. The sample comes from a study of tumor-infiltrating lymphocytes in primary liver carcinoma. At the level of the study: Primary liver carcinomas in the patients were surgically resected.

Points from the study as a whole: Bulk unsorted sampling precluded comparing CD4+ and CD8+ repertoires.

Starting material of 450 to 500 ng total RNA yielded TCR beta cDNA via a constant-region primer. Slightly modified ARM-PCR, run as three nested multiplex PCR rounds, produced the TCR beta libraries. The first two PCR rounds used TRBV1-TRBV30 primers with a Cbeta primer, around 10 cycles each. TCRdb independently ran MiXCR on the multiplex PCR reads; one entry per CDR3 protein. The table has 300,000 to 350,000 distinct CDR3 sequences, about two thirds seen once. The sequence was obtained from a man aged 40-55 years with primary liver carcinoma and hepatitis B virus infection. The chain links TRBV5-5 to TRBJ1-5, with 7 nucleotides matching TRBD1. The sample comprised peripheral blood. The CDR3 here is CASSLRSGQVGQPQHF. As DNA, the CDR3 is TGTGCCAGCAGCTTGCGATCAGGACAGGTTGGTCAGCCCCAGCATTTT.